This T cell receptor (beta chain) originates from a study of shared clonotypes between healthy human individuals (dated by TCRdb to between 2020 and 2021). For the wider study: The cohort included three men and a couple of women between 18 and 49 years of age. Leukapheresis yielded between about 0.94 and 8.9 billion PBMCs per donor. Libraries were prepared and TCR repertoires were sequenced by different laboratories using diverse techniques, in order to increase sequencing depth and limit assay-specific biases. For each donor, CD4 naive and CD4 memory were each given three plates, CD8 naive was given two plates, and CD8 memory was given one plate. Blood TCR repertoires of about 5 healthy adults were deeply sequenced to estimate repertoire size and the extent of clonotype sharing between individuals.

The research as a whole found: Pairwise subsampling indicated that sequencing depth was expected to affect the degree of clonotype sharing among donors. Estimated clonotype richness was generally larger for naive than for memory subsets. Compared with non-shared clonotypes, clonotypes shared by all four sorted-subset donors had higher generation probabilities. Sharing across four donors was observed for approximately 5% of naive CD4, less than 4% of naive CD8, roughly 2.3% of memory CD4, and about 0.4% of memory CD8 clonotypes. Sampling was restricted to blood, and TCR repertoires in tissue are likely to differ from TCR repertoires in blood. Incomplete sequencing was indicated by rarefaction of sorted-subset datasets, despite the large sequencing depth. Because the study included a small number of donors, the genetic and exposure-history diversity represented was limited.

Donors were healthy HIV-negative adults with no recently reported acute infections or vaccinations. Every donor was a Caucasian adult living in Nashville, Tennessee, USA. CD4+ T cells were enriched through magnetic negative selection, after which naive cells were positively selected on CD45RA and the remaining negative fraction served as the memory subset. After blood collection by leukapheresis, PBMCs were isolated using Ficoll-Histopaque density gradient centrifugation and then cryopreserved in the vapor phase of liquid nitrogen. Analytical flow cytometry was used to check the purity and quantity of every magnetically sorted T cell population. Genomic DNA was isolated from every sorted fraction and measured by UV absorbance on a Nanodrop 2000c. Regarding this clone: The clone's antigen remains unknown. No base-level quality is on record; no much larger clone is a single base apart.

The CDR3, from cysteine to phenylalanine, totals 15 residues. The entry retains the CDR3 DNA only, 45 bases that are in frame from base 1. The germline V gene encodes CDR1 SGHNT and CDR2 YYREEE (reference sequence). Trimming leaves V shorter by 3 bases and J shorter by 0 bases, with the junction holding 4 bases beyond the gene matches. Using the deep immunoSEQ assay, TCR CDR3 regions were amplified from genomic DNA by multiplex PCR. For each cell subset, the extracted genomic DNA was distributed evenly across all wells of several immunoSEQ 96-well plates, and each plate served as one replicate. For sorted subsets, each replicate PCR was loaded with approximately 0.2 ug genomic DNA, equivalent to 30,000 or so T cell genomes. Purified libraries were measured with a Qubit 3.0 fluorometer, size-checked on a Bioanalyzer 2100, and measured again with the KAPA Library Quantification kit. A separate single-read 150-cycle Illumina NextSeq 550 flow cell was used to sequence each immunoSEQ 96-well plate. Concerning the study's data processing: Because the immunoSEQ output included only junctional sequences and no quality scores, the filtering could not be the same as the filtering used for full-length reads. Sequences were annotated with PyIR, a Python wrapper for IgBLAST v1.9, and V/J genes and CDR3 were assigned using IMGT germline references. Reads were removed for weak V/J assignments (E-value above 1e-6), missing CDR3, stop codons, out-of-frame junctions, or ambiguous translated residues. V3J clonotypes were defined as sequences sharing the same inferred V gene, J gene, and CDR3 amino acid sequence. The percentage overlap between two repertoires was calculated by dividing the number of shared unique clonotypes by the size of the smaller repertoire. Richness of each repertoire was evaluated using RTK rarefaction, the Chao1 estimator, and Recon v2.1 estimates of unobserved clonotypes. Generation probabilities were computed with OLGA for all TCRbeta clonotypes obtained by the gDNA method from a few donors. Drawn from immuneACCESS, this table holds only the in-frame rearrangements with V and J called that TCRdb kept. Clones are partly lost; checked studies trace under half to an unresolved V gene and leave the rest unexplained. The V and J calls and clone size are taken from that table; D and trimming were inferred from the DNA. The sample profile shows some 2.3 million clones; approximately 93% of them were found once. The top ten hold 0.39% of the sample.

Sample: naive CD4+ T cells from PBMCs. The cell subset or site label for this specimen denotes: CD45RA+ positively selected. The source is a man aged 18 to 29 in good health. Some clones in this sample may be carry-over from other donors' samples. The rearrangement joined TRBV5-4 to TRBJ2-5; a stretch of 8 junction bases matches TRBD2. The nucleotide sequence reads TGTGCCAGCAGCTCCTCTAGCGGGTACCAAGAGACCCAGTACTTC. It specifies CASSSSSGYQETQYF.